A selection of T cell receptor beta chains follows, all from one sample in a study of T cells in Graves' hyperthyroidism and ophthalmopathy. TCRdb processed the multiplex PCR reads anew with MiXCR; each CDR3 protein has one entry. The sample lists over 700,000 distinct CDR3 sequences; roughly 40% were seen once. Sequences were obtained from blood. These receptors all stem from a man aged 18 to 35 with Graves' hyperthyroidism. The conserved cysteine and the conserved F or W are not part of the CDR3 here. Fields, in order: clone size, V gene, CDR3 protein. Where a row states a size, it is once, few, many or the class of an expanded clone; other rows omit it.

many TRBV19 ASSMTGYEQY
NA TRBV12-3/TRBV12-4 ASYSGMNTEAF
NA TRBV5-1 ASSLGTVSNTGELF
NA TRBV2 ASSRIFSNQPQH
NA TRBV11-1 ASSLAGKRQPQH
NA TRBV13 ASSLLGENSNQPQH
many TRBV7-9 ASSPDSVSGNTIY
NA TRBV13 ASSSVSQGLSYT
NA TRBV2 ASSEAGVGTGELF
many TRBV25-1 ASSESGRGFGEKLF
few TRBV12-3/TRBV12-4 ASSGGLADYEQY
NA TRBV12-3/TRBV12-4 ATSLRGAGTEAF
NA TRBV29-1 SVEWGRRAF
NA TRBV19 ASRLGSNQPQH
few TRBV5-1 ASSLNPRTETEQY
NA TRBV12-3/TRBV12-4 ASSRAGVGETQY
few TRBV2 ASSGSEDTEAF
NA TRBV7-2 ASSSPQEAQNEKLF